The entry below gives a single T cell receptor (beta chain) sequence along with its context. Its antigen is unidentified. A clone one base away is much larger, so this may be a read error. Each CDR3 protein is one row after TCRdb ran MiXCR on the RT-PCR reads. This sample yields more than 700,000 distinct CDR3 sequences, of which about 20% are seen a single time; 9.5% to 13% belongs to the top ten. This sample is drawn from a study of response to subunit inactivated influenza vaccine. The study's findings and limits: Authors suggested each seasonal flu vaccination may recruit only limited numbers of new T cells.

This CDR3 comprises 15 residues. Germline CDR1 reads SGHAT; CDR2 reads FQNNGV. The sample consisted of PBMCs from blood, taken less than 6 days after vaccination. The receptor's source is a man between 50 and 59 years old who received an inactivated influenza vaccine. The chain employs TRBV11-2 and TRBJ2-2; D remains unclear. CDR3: CPSSPLPSNTGELFF. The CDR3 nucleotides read TGTCCCAGCAGCCCATTGCCTTCGAACACCGGGGAGCTGTTTTTT.